This entry describes one TCR beta chain. What it recognizes is unknown. The data belong to a study of radiotherapy plus CTLA-4 blockade in lung cancer. The method was immunoSEQ multiplex PCR; TCRdb's version includes in-frame clones alone and lacks a portion of them. Of 75,000 to 100,000 clones listed, roughly 74% are singletons. Patients in the study, people with chemo-refractory metastatic non-small-cell lung cancer, received focal radiation plus ipilimumab CTLA-4 blockade. The CDR3 is 18 amino acids. V was shortened by 4 bases and J by 4 bases, with 22 bases between the two germline ends. Per germline, CDR1 SEHNR and CDR2 FQNEAQ (reference sequence). Study findings and constraints: Blood saw expansion of tumor-derived TCR clones after radiotherapy plus ipilimumab. Interferon-beta, together with early blood T cell clone dynamics, reportedly best predicted response.

The chain carries TRBV7-9 and TRBJ1-4; possible D gene TRBD1, 6 bases. Specimen: peripheral blood, collected from a patient treated with radiotherapy plus ipilimumab. This TCR derives from a human donor with non-small cell lung cancer who had a partial response to radiotherapy plus ipilimumab. Some clones in this sample may be carry-over from other donors' samples. The CDR3 sequence is CASSSDLSRAGDNEKLFF. CDR3 coding DNA: TGTGCCAGCAGCTCGGATCTTAGTCGGGCAGGGGATAATGAAAAACTGTTTTTT.